This TCR beta chain was sequenced for a study of shared clonotypes between healthy human individuals. A word on this clone: Other nucleotide sequences in the sample specify the same CDR3.

Germline V CDR1 and CDR2: SGHAT, FQNNGV. The CDR3 spans 15 residues. Trimming removed 5 bases from V and 1 base from J, with 11 bases in between. As processed by the authors: With immunoSEQ giving junction-only sequences and no quality scores, filtering differed. The assay was immunoSEQ multiplex PCR, and TCRdb's table has in-frame clones only and misses some. V, J and clone size derive from that table, while D and trimming were established from the DNA sequence. The sample lists almost 750,000 clones; about two thirds were seen once. The source of this sequence is a woman in her 30s in good health. The J gene is TRBJ2-2, the V gene TRBV11-2; D might be TRBD1 or TRBD2, each matching 5 bases. Sequencing was carried out using memory CD4+ T cells sorted from blood. Subset denoted: CD45RA-negative fraction. The CDR3 spells CASSPGPLNTGELFF. The DNA for the CDR3 is TGTGCCAGCAGCCCGGGACCCTTGAACACCGGGGAGCTGTTTTTT.